The 8 T cell receptor beta chains below come from one sample, sequenced in a study of blood T cells in healthy people across ages. A sample-barcoded 5' primer and a J-beta primer mix were used in a second PCR of roughly 6 to 12 cycles. From the 5' RACE reads, TCRdb called clonotypes with MiXCR, one entry per CDR3 protein. This table holds 1.4 million to 1.5 million distinct CDR3 sequences, 42% found once. Sequenced: blood. All receptors derive from a woman in her late teens or twenties in good health.

The V and J genes are TRBV29-1 and TRBJ2-7; maybe TRBD2 (6 bases). The DNA end is more similar to TRBJ2-5, so the J call may be wrong. CDR3 length equals 14 residues. Germline V lookup: CDR1 SQVTM, CDR2 ANQGSEA. CDR3 bases: TGCAGCGTTGAAAACCGGGACTGGCAAGAGACCCAGTACTTC. Encoded protein: CSVENRDWQETQYF.

There are many counts of this clonotype. The junction shows a germline mismatch at one end, possibly a read error. The rearrangement links TRBV5-1 to TRBJ1-2; 8 nucleotides match TRBD1. From germline, CDR1 is SGHRS and CDR2 YFSETQ. CDR3 length equals 13 residues. The chain's CDR3 is CASSSTGGYGYTF. The CDR3 DNA reads TGTGCCAGCAGCTCAACAGGGGGCTATGGCTACACCTTC.

There are a few counts of this clonotype. V is TRBV20-1 and J is TRBJ2-7, with TRBD1 matching over 7 bases. The CDR3 runs to 16 residues. CDR1 DFQATT and CDR2 SNEGSKA come from the germline V gene (reference sequence). The V and J ends lost 3 bases and 2 bases, in that order; junction bases with no gene match: 13. As DNA, the CDR3 is TGCAGTGCTAGTGGTTGGCGACAGGGTCCGGCCTACGAGCAGTACTTC. It codes for CSASGWRQGPAYEQYF.

The rearrangement uses TRBV5-1 and TRBJ2-1; 9 nucleotides agree with TRBD1. The J call could be wrong; TRBJ2-7 is a better fit for the DNA end. Germline V gives CDR1 SGHRS, CDR2 YFSETQ. CDR3 size: 17 residues. The CDR3 loop reads CASQGQGYGGSYNEQYF. CDR3 DNA sequence: TGCGCCAGTCAGGGACAGGGTTACGGGGGGTCCTACAATGAGCAGTACTTC.

The chain links TRBV10-2 to TRBJ2-5; D possibly corresponds to TRBD1 (6 bases). The V and J ends lost 7 bases and 5 bases respectively, with 11 bases between them. CDR3 length: 12 amino acids. Germline values: CDR1 WSHSY, CDR2 SAAADI. In DNA form, the CDR3 reads TGCGCCAGCAAGACAGGCATGGAGACCCAGTACTTC. It specifies CASKTGMETQYF.

Note on this clonotype: The junction departs from germline at one end; a sequencing error may be responsible. The V gene is TRBV12-3 or TRBV12-4, the J gene TRBJ2-1; D gene unclear. The CDR3 is 13 residues long. The CDR3 region has the DNA TGTGCCAGCAGTGCCCCCGCCTACCATGAGCAGTTCTTC. Amino acid sequence: CASSAPAYHEQFF.

The chain combines TRBV12-3 or TRBV12-4 with TRBJ2-2; 13 positions match TRBD2. V trimming: 7 bases; J trimming: 5 bases; junction bases outside the gene matches: 10. The CDR3 runs 17 residues. CDR3 nucleotide sequence: TGTGCCAGCACCCCGACTAGCGGGGGGCCGGGGACCGGGGAGCTGTTTTTT. It specifies CASTPTSGGPGTGELFF.

This clonotype was seen only a few times. The chain couples TRBV4-1 to TRBJ2-2; TRBD1 is a possible D gene (6 bases). Germline lookup yields CDR1 MGHRA and CDR2 YSYEKL. The CDR3 length is 18 residues. V lost 2 bases and J lost 8, with 24 bases in between. CDR3 residues: CASSQPNGGPGMAGELFF. For the CDR3, the DNA is TGCGCCAGCAGCCAACCAAATGGGGGCCCTGGCATGGCGGGGGAGCTGTTTTTT.